This passage covers 27 T cell receptor beta chains from one sample sequenced in a study of blood T cell repertoires in COVID-19. Using immunoSEQ multiplex PCR, the repertoire was profiled, and TCRdb retains in-frame clones only, with some absent. The table records some 180,000 clones, about four fifths of them present only once. Sequencing input: peripheral blood. All receptors come from a woman in her forties with COVID-19, enrolled during active disease.

The chain joins TRBV4-1 to TRBJ1-5, with D tentatively TRBD1 (6 bases). V shed 5 bases and J shed 5 bases, with 16 bases lying between them. Germline V lookup: CDR1 MGHRA, CDR2 YSYEKL. This CDR3 comprises 15 residues. The CDR3 DNA sequence: TGCGCCAGCAGCTCTCAGGGGCAACGGCATCAGCCCCAGCATTTT. This codes for CASSSQGQRHQPQHF.

The rearrangement links TRBV7-9 to TRBJ2-1, with a weak D call TRBD2 (6 bases). Trimming removed 3 bases from V and 0 bases from J, with 9 bases in between. Per germline, CDR1 SEHNR and CDR2 FQNEAQ (reference sequence). The CDR3 extends over 15 amino acids. CDR3: CASSFVSGSYNEQFF. In nucleotides, the CDR3 is TGTGCCAGCAGCTTTGTTAGCGGCTCCTACAATGAGCAGTTCTTC.

The chain is built from TRBV7-6 and TRBJ2-3, with D perhaps matching TRBD1 (5 bases). CDR1 is SGHVS, CDR2 FNYEAQ, per germline. The CDR3 length is 15 residues. V lost 1 base and J lost 0, with 8 bases in between. CDR3 DNA sequence: TGTGCCAGCAGCTTAGAGTGGGGCAGCACAGATACGCAGTATTTT. Protein: CASSLEWGSTDTQYF.

This chain links TRBV7-2 with TRBJ2-1; 9 nucleotides align to TRBD1. CDR3 length: 18 residues. Germline lookup yields CDR1 SGHTA and CDR2 FQGNSA. V was clipped by 5 bases and J by 3 bases; unmatched bases: 14. The CDR3 sequence: CASSRKIQGAFIYNEQFF. The DNA of the CDR3 is TGTGCCAGCAGCCGTAAAATACAGGGGGCATTTATCTACAATGAGCAGTTCTTC.

The chain couples TRBV28 to TRBJ2-2; TRBD1 agrees at 9 bases. This CDR3 contains 15 residues. Germline V lookup: CDR1 MDHEN, CDR2 SYDVKM. V trimming: 6 bases; J trimming: 5 bases; junction bases outside the gene matches: 7. This CDR3 is CASRTRQGVTGELFF. In DNA, the CDR3 is TGTGCCAGCAGAACCAGACAGGGGGTGACCGGGGAGCTGTTTTTT.

V usage is TRBV27 and J usage is TRBJ1-2, with 8 positions matching TRBD1. This CDR3 contains 19 residues. CDR1 and CDR2 from the germline V gene are MNHEY and SMNVEV (reference sequence). V lost 5 bases, J lost 6 bases, and 23 bases stayed unmatched. DNA for the CDR3: TGTGCCAGCAGTGGTCTCGGACAGGGATCTTTATGGGGAGGTGATGGCTACACCTTC. Translating it yields CASSGLGQGSLWGGDGYTF.

CDR3 in amino acids: CASSLEGDTQYF. CDR3 DNA sequence: TGCGCCAGCAGCTTGGAGGGGGATACGCAGTATTTT. The rearrangement uses TRBV5-1 and TRBJ2-3; D possibly corresponds to TRBD1 (5 bases). The V and J ends lost 0 bases and 6 bases respectively, with 5 bases between them. The CDR3 sequence is 12 residues long. Germline-derived CDR1 and CDR2 are SGHRS and YFSETQ. Together with reference TRBV5-1 and TRBJ2-3, the CDR3 gives the full variable domain: KAGVTQTPRYLIKTRGQQVTLSCSPISGHRSVSWYQQTPGQGLQFLFEYFSETQRNKGNFPGRFSGRQFSNSRSEMNVSTLELGDSALYLCASSLEGDTQYFGPGTRLTVL.

V is TRBV25-1 and J is TRBJ1-6, with 7 bases that match TRBD1. The germline gives CDR1 MGHDK, CDR2 SYGVNS. The CDR3 runs to 14 residues. After removal of 4 bases from V and 6 bases from J, the junction contained 3 bases not matched to a gene. Here the CDR3 reads CASSGTGLNSPLHF. The CDR3 nucleotides read TGTGCCAGCAGTGGGACAGGACTTAATTCACCCCTCCACTTT.

This chain links TRBV5-8 with TRBJ1-6; TRBD1 is a possible D gene (5 bases). CDR3 size: 13 residues. V lost 5 bases to trimming and J lost 7 bases, with 10 bases between them. Germline V gene data show CDR1 as SGHTS and CDR2 as YDEGEE. The DNA for the CDR3 is TGTGCCAGCAGATGGGGCCAAAATTCACCCCTCCACTTT. It yields the protein CASRWGQNSPLHF.

In this sample, this clone turned up once. This sequence joins TRBV25-1 and TRBJ2-7; a possible D gene is TRBD2 (6 bases). CDR1 MGHDK and CDR2 SYGVNS come from the germline V gene. The germline V and J ends were trimmed by 2 bases and 7 bases, with 12 bases remaining between them. The CDR3 length is 13 residues. The CDR3 here is CASSEVAGTEQYF. Here the CDR3 DNA reads TGTGCCAGCAGTGAAGTTGCGGGAACAGAGCAGTACTTC.

V is TRBV30 and J is TRBJ1-4; 7 bases are shared with TRBD1. CDR1 is GTSNPN and CDR2 is SVGIG in the germline V gene (reference sequence). V trimming: 1 base; J trimming: 4 bases; junction bases outside the gene matches: 0. The CDR3 totals 13 residues. CDR3 protein: CAWSGDSNEKLFF. The CDR3 DNA is TGTGCCTGGAGTGGGGACAGTAATGAAAAACTGTTTTTT.

The chain carries TRBV4-2 and TRBJ2-1; 7 positions agree with TRBD2. CDR1 LGHNA and CDR2 YNFKEQ come from the germline V gene. This CDR3 spans 14 amino acids. The V segment lost 1 base and the J segment 3 bases; nucleotides outside the gene matches: 0. The CDR3 sequence is CASSQGDYYNEQFF. The CDR3 DNA reads as TGTGCCAGCAGCCAAGGGGACTACTACAATGAGCAGTTCTTC.

The V gene is TRBV30, the J gene TRBJ2-2, with 7 bases identical to TRBD1. CDR1 and CDR2 from the germline V gene are GTSNPN and SVGIG (reference sequence). The CDR3 runs 15 residues. V lost 3 bases and J lost 5; bases outside the gene matches: 9. The CDR3, as DNA: TGTGCCTGGAGGTTAGGGGGCGCGGATACCGGGGAGCTGTTTTTT. This sequence encodes CAWRLGGADTGELFF.

The V and J genes are TRBV6-6 and TRBJ2-5, with 9 nucleotides matching TRBD1. This CDR3 spans 14 amino acids. Germline V gene lookup returns CDR1 MNHNY and CDR2 SVGAGI (reference sequence). Germline trimming cut 6 bases from V and 4 bases from J; bases unmatched to any gene: 6. CDR3 sequence: CASSPRQGGETQYF. The CDR3 DNA reads TGTGCCAGCAGCCCCCGACAGGGGGGAGAGACCCAGTACTTC.

This chain uses TRBV18 with TRBJ2-7; TRBD1 matches 9 bases. Looked up from germline, CDR1 is KGHSH and CDR2 is LQKENI. V gave up 3 bases and J gave up 3 bases; unmatched junction bases: 6. This CDR3 comprises 15 residues. CDR3 DNA sequence: TGTGCCAGCTCACCCATCGGACAGGGGAACTACGAGCAGTACTTC. As protein: CASSPIGQGNYEQYF. The entire variable domain, with the rest obtained from reference TRBV18 and TRBJ2-7, is as follows: NAGVMQNPRHLVRRRGQEARLRCSPMKGHSHVYWYRQLPEEGLKFMVYLQKENIIDESGMPKERFSAEFPKEGPSILRIQQVVRGDSAAYFCASSPIGQGNYEQYFGPGTRLTVT.

V usage is TRBV30 and J usage is TRBJ2-1; TRBD1 matches 10 bases. Germline assignment: CDR1 GTSNPN and CDR2 SVGIG (reference sequence). The CDR3 has 15 amino acids. V lost 0 bases and J lost 9; bases outside the gene matches: 8. CDR3 sequence: CAWSVDRGPYGEQFF. CDR3 nucleotides: TGTGCCTGGAGTGTAGACAGGGGGCCCTACGGTGAGCAGTTCTTC.

The chain has TRBV7-3 and TRBJ2-1; 12 bases line up with TRBD2. From germline, CDR1 is SGHTA and CDR2 FQGTGA. CDR3 length: 16 amino acids. Losses at the gene ends were 5 bases for V and 4 bases for J; bases not matched to a gene: 6. The CDR3, as DNA: TGTGCCAGCAGCGAGCGACTAGCGGGGGCGTACAATGAGCAGTTCTTC. This codes for CASSERLAGAYNEQFF.

This chain uses TRBV27 with TRBJ2-2; TRBD1 is a possible D gene (6 bases). V was pared by 1 base and J by 4 bases, with 16 bases between. The germline V gene has CDR1 MNHEY and CDR2 SMNVEV (reference sequence). The CDR3 is 17 residues long. CDR3 nucleotide sequence: TGTGCCAGCAGTTTATACAGGGAAAGTGCGAGCACCGGGGAGCTGTTTTTT. This sequence encodes CASSLYRESASTGELFF.

The V and J genes are TRBV30 and TRBJ1-5; TRBD1 agrees at 9 bases. CDR1 GTSNPN and CDR2 SVGIG come from the germline V gene (reference sequence). V gave up 8 bases and J gave up 2 bases; unmatched junction bases: 10. The CDR3 has 15 amino acids. Here the CDR3 reads CADYRGQRGNQPQHF. CDR3 in DNA: TGTGCCGACTACAGGGGGCAAAGGGGCAATCAGCCCCAGCATTTT.

In nucleotides, the CDR3 is TGTGCCAGCAGCCAGGGCGGGGACAATGAGCAGTTCTTC. Its protein is CASSQGGDNEQFF. The chain recombines TRBV14 with TRBJ2-1; possible D gene TRBD2, 6 bases. Trimming took off 3 bases at V and 5 bases at J, with 8 bases between the two ends. The germline V gene encodes CDR1 SGHDN and CDR2 FVKESK. This CDR3 has 13 amino acids.

About this clone: The junction differs from germline at one of its ends, possibly a read error. The rearrangement links TRBV19 to TRBJ1-5; 8 bases agree with TRBD1. The CDR3 covers 12 residues. Germline CDR1 reads LNHDA; CDR2 reads SQIVND (reference sequence). The CDR3 loop is CASSFSRDRLVF. The CDR3 DNA is TGTGCCAGTAGTTTTTCCCGGGACAGGTTGGTTTTT.

The V and J genes are TRBV14 and TRBJ2-1; 9 bases line up with TRBD2. In germline, CDR1 is SGHDN, CDR2 FVKESK. There are 18 residues in the CDR3. The V and J ends lost 0 bases and 12 bases, in that order; junction bases with no gene match: 18. CDR3 sequence (DNA): TGTGCCAGCAGCCAAGAGGGGAGCGGGGGGACCTCTTCCTTATCGCAGTTCTTC. Translated, it gives CASSQEGSGGTSSLSQFF. Full variable domain (outside the CDR3, taken from reference TRBV14 and TRBJ2-1): EAGVTQFPSHSVIEKGQTVTLRCDPISGHDNLYWYRRVMGKEIKFLLHFVKESKQDESGMPNNRFLAERTGGTYSTLKVQPAELEDSGVYFCASSQEGSGGTSSLSQFFGPGTRLTVL.

The chain joins TRBV19 to TRBJ1-1, with 10 bases that match TRBD1. V dropped 7 bases and J dropped 5; count of bases not matched to a gene: 7. CDR1 and CDR2 (germline): LNHDA, SQIVND (reference sequence). CDR3 length equals 14 residues. The CDR3 nucleotides are TGTGCCAGTAAGACAGGGGGCGGATTTACTGAAGCTTTCTTT. It encodes CASKTGGGFTEAFF.

This sequence joins TRBV19 and TRBJ1-5; D unresolved. Trimming pared 6 bases from V and 1 base from J, leaving 28 bases between. In germline, CDR1 is LNHDA, CDR2 SQIVND (reference sequence). This CDR3 has 20 amino acids. CDR3 loop: CASSRSDVRTTTWSNQPQHF. In DNA form, the CDR3 reads TGTGCCAGTAGCAGGTCTGATGTCAGAACAACGACGTGGAGCAATCAGCCCCAGCATTTT.

The rearrangement joins TRBV9 to TRBJ2-2, with D maybe TRBD2 (5 bases). Germline V gene sequence: CDR1 SGDLS, CDR2 YYNGEE. The CDR3 loop spans 15 amino acids. Between the trimmed V and J ends, which lost 4 bases and 3 bases, there was a span of 13 bases. Here the CDR3 DNA reads TGTGCCAGCAGCCGCGCAGGAGGTTACACCGGGGAGCTGTTTTTT. It translates to CASSRAGGYTGELFF.

In the case of this clone: Distinct nucleotide sequences in the sample also encode this CDR3. The chain has TRBV20-1 and TRBJ2-1; D gene ambiguous. Between the trimmed V and J ends, which lost 3 bases and 7 bases, there was a span of 7 bases. The CDR3 contains 11 residues. The V gene's germline CDR1 is DFQATT and CDR2 SNEGSKA (reference sequence). CDR3 DNA sequence: TGCAGTGCTAGTCTCCTTAATGAGCAGTTCTTC. Encoded protein: CSASLLNEQFF.

This clone showed up just once. The V and J genes are TRBV29-1 and TRBJ2-1; 7 bases align to TRBD2. The CDR3 length is 13 residues. V dropped 7 bases and J dropped 5; count of bases not matched to a gene: 8. Germline CDR1 SQVTM, CDR2 ANQGSEA. CDR3 in amino acids: CSAGRTRNNEQFF. The CDR3 DNA sequence: TGCAGCGCGGGACGGACTAGGAACAATGAGCAGTTCTTC.